Listed here is a single TCR beta chain. Its antigen is as yet unknown. Germline-derived CDR1 and CDR2 are MGHRA and YSYEKL. With 1 base removed from V and 1 base from J, the gap between germline ends came to 5 bases. The CDR3 spans 14 residues. These data come from a study of T cell responses to AZD1222 COVID-19 vaccine. Whole-study results and caveats: Compared with day 0, the breadth and depth of the Spike-specific TCR repertoire rose significantly after two doses of AZD1222. Baseline serology detected seropositivity in only a handful of AZD1222 recipients.

Libraries were prepared by immunoSEQ multiplex PCR; TCRdb keeps only in-frame clonotypes and omits some of them. In the table there are roughly 150,000 clones, about 90% of which are singletons. The specimen was peripheral blood, collected 28 days after the second AZD1222 dose. This clonotype was obtained from an adult who received the AZD1222 COVID-19 vaccine. The chain employs TRBV4-1 and TRBJ1-3; D gene uncertain. CDR3 sequence: CASSQVISGNTIYF. The CDR3 DNA follows: TGCGCCAGCAGCCAAGTCATTTCTGGAAACACCATATATTTT.